The 7 T cell receptor beta chains reported below all come from one sample, sequenced in a study of low-dose radiotherapy and immunotherapy resistance in tumors. Time point denoted: before trial treatment. First-strand cDNA relied on TRAV- and TRBV-specific primers spanning alpha and beta chains. TCRs were put through approximately 21 PCR cycles of amplification with Phusion. A constant-region primer and the V-primer adapter served as the primer pair. A single record per CDR3 protein comes from TCRdb applying MiXCR to the reads. The table lists over 70,000 distinct CDR3 sequences, around 31% of them singletons. Sequencing was performed on PBMCs, taken before treatment. The receptors shown here come from a female donor with ovarian cancer.

This clonotype has a count of ten or more. The chain has TRBV30 and TRBJ2-7, with D possibly TRBD2 on 5 matching bases. Trimming left V 8 bases short and J 0 bases short, with 14 bases between. Germline V gene sequence: CDR1 GTSNPN, CDR2 SVGIG (reference sequence). This CDR3 is 13 amino acids long. The CDR3: CALRTGNSYEQYF. In DNA, the CDR3 is TGTGCCCTAAGGACGGGAAACTCCTACGAGCAGTACTTC. Using reference TRBV30 and TRBJ2-7 for the parts outside the CDR3, the full variable domain is SQTIHQWPATLVQPVGSPLSLECTVEGTSNPNLYWYRQAAGRGLQLLFYSVGIGQISSEVPQNLSASRPQDRQFILSSKKLLLSDSGFYLCALRTGNSYEQYFGPGTRLTVT.

The sample holds many counts of this clonotype. The rearrangement links TRBV3-1 to TRBJ2-1, with D maybe TRBD2 (5 bases). Germline-derived CDR1 and CDR2 are LGHDT and YNNKEL (reference sequence). The ends were cut back, 4 bases at V and 6 bases at J, with 10 bases in the middle. This CDR3 spans 13 amino acids. The CDR3 spells CASSPGLGNEQFF. CDR3 nucleotide sequence: TGTGCCAGCAGCCCGGGATTAGGCAATGAGCAGTTCTTC.

This clonotype was observed at least ten times. V is TRBV7-2 and J is TRBJ2-7; weak D call: TRBD2 (7 bases). Trimming pared 5 bases from V and 4 bases from J, leaving 21 bases between. The CDR3 spans 16 residues. Germline assignment: CDR1 SGHTA and CDR2 FQGNSA. This CDR3 reads CASSRLLVGGTYEQYF. The CDR3 nucleotides are TGTGCCAGCAGCCGTTTATTAGTGGGGGGGACATACGAGCAGTACTTC.

Worth noting for this clonotype: One base separates it from a far larger clone, so it is likely a read error. The chain joins TRBV27 to TRBJ2-5, with D possibly being TRBD1 or TRBD2 (6 bases each). The CDR3 is 14 amino acids. Germline V lookup: CDR1 MNHEY, CDR2 SMNVEV (reference sequence). V was clipped by 7 bases and J by 2 bases, with 14 bases between them. The CDR3 coding sequence is TGTGCCAGCACCCTTAGGGGGGTTCAAGAGACCCAGTACTTC. As protein: CASTLRGVQETQYF.

The V call is TRBV4-1, the J call TRBJ2-3, with TRBD2 matching over 12 bases. The germline CDR1 and CDR2 sequences are MGHRA and YSYEKL. This CDR3 contains 15 residues. The V gene end was trimmed by 6 bases and the J gene end by 5 bases; junction bases not matched to a gene: 6. CDR3 DNA: TGCGCCAGCAGACGAAGACTAGCGGGAGTAGATACGCAGTATTTT. Its protein product is CASRRRLAGVDTQYF.

This clonotype was observed at least ten times. The chain combines TRBV4-1 with TRBJ2-7; D is undetermined. Germline V CDR1 and CDR2: MGHRA, YSYEKL. This CDR3 has 15 residues. The V end was cut by 0 bases, the J end by 5 bases, with 14 bases between. CDR3 bases: TGCGCCAGCAGCCAAGATGGAACCTCAGTCGACGAGCAGTACTTC. Protein sequence: CASSQDGTSVDEQYF.

Note on this clonotype: A far larger clone is one nucleotide away, so this likely arose from a read error. This rearrangement joins TRBV6-1 to TRBJ2-1; 7 bases fit TRBD1. Germline V gene sequence: CDR1 MNHNS, CDR2 SASEGT. V was clipped by 1 base and J by 10 bases; unmatched bases: 10. This CDR3 comprises 15 residues. The CDR3 spells CASSEVPGQSYEQFF. For the CDR3, the DNA is TGTGCCAGCAGTGAAGTACCGGGACAGTCCTACGAGCAGTTCTTC.